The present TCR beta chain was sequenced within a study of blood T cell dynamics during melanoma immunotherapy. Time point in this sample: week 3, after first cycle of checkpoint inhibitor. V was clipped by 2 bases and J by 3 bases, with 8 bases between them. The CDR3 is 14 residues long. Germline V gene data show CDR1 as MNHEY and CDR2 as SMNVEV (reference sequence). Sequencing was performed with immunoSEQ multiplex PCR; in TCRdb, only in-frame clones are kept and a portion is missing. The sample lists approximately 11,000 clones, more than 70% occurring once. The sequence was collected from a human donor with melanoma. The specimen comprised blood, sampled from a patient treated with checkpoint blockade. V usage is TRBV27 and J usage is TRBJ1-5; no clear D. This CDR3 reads CASSLARNNQPQHF. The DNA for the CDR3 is TGTGCCAGCAGTTTAGCCAGGAACAATCAGCCCCAGCATTTT.